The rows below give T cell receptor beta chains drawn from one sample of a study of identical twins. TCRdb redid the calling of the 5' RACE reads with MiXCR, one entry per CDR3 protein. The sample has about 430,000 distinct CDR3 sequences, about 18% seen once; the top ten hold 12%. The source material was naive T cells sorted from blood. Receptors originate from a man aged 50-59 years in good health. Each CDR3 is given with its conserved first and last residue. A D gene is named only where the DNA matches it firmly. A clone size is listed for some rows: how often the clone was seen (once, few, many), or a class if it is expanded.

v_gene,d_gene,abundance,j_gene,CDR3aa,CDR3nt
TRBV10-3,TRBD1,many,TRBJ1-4,CAAGTDNEKLFF,TGTGCCGCCGGGACAGATAATGAAAAACTGTTTTTT
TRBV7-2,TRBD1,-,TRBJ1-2,CASSFKGQGAHGYTF,TGTGCCAGCAGCTTTAAGGGACAGGGGGCCCATGGCTACACCTTC
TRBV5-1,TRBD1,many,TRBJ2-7,CASRYLSGQGTYEQYF,TGCGCCAGCAGGTACTTATCGGGACAGGGCACCTACGAGCAGTACTTC
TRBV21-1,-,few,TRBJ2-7,CASSKGAGTGISYEQYF,TGTGCCAGCAGCAAAGGGGCCGGGACAGGGATATCCTACGAGCAGTACTTC
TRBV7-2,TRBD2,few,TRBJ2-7,CASSLDSSGSYYEQYF,TGTGCCAGCAGCTTAGATTCTAGCGGGAGTTACTACGAGCAGTACTTC
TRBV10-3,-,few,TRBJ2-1,CAIRAPLSSYNEQFF,TGTGCCATCAGAGCCCCTTTGAGCTCCTACAATGAGCAGTTCTTC
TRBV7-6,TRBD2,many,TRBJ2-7,CASSSLLAGGTYEQYF,TGTGCCAGCAGCTCCTTACTAGCGGGAGGGACCTACGAGCAGTACTTC
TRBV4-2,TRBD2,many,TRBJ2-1,CASSQEPGLAENNEQFF,TGTGCCAGCAGCCAAGAGCCGGGACTAGCGGAGAACAATGAGCAGTTCTTC
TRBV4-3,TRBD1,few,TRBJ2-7,CASSQEPDRGYEQYF,TGCGCCAGCAGCCAAGAACCTGACAGGGGTTACGAGCAGTACTTC
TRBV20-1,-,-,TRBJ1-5,CSAPGSRGRSQPQHF,TGCAGTGCCCCCGGATCGAGGGGTAGGAGCCAGCCCCAGCATTTT
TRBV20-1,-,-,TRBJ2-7,CSARVASSYEQYF,TGCAGTGCTAGAGTGGCCAGCTCCTACGAGCAGTACTTC
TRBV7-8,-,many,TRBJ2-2,CASSLRRNTGELFF,TGTGCCAGCAGCTTAAGGCGGAACACCGGGGAGCTGTTTTTT
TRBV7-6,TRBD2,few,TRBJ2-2,CASSLAGGPPPGELFF,TGTGCCAGCAGCTTAGCGGGAGGGCCCCCACCCGGGGAGCTGTTTTTT
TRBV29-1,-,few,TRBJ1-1,CSSWTFGHPLEAFF,TGCAGCTCCTGGACATTTGGGCATCCGCTTGAAGCTTTCTTT
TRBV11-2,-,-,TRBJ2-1,CASSEGSNTNYNEQFF,TGTGCCAGCAGCGAGGGGTCCAATACAAACTACAATGAGCAGTTCTTC
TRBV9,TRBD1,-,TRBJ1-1,CASSATDRDPRGNTEAFF,TGTGCCAGCAGCGCAACTGACAGGGACCCCCGTGGAAACACTGAAGCTTTCTTT
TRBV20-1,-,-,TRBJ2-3,CSASLVENTDTQYF,TGCAGTGCTAGTTTAGTGGAAAACACAGATACGCAGTATTTT
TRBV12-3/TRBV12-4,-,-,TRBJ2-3,CASSLKYTTDTKYF,TGTGCCAGCAGTTTAAAATATACCACAGATACGAAGTATTTT
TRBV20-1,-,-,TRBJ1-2,CSASFGGSDYGYTF,TGCAGTGCTTCCTTTGGGGGGTCGGACTATGGCTACACCTTC
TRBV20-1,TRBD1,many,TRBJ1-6,CSASFRGRISSPLHF,TGCAGTGCTAGTTTCAGGGGGCGAATAAGCTCACCCCTCCACTTT
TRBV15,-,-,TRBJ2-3,CATSVLRADTQYF,TGTGCCACCAGCGTACTTAGAGCGGATACGCAGTATTTT
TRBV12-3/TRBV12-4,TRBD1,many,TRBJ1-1,CASSPRTGTDTEAFF,TGTGCCAGCAGTCCCCGGACAGGGACGGACACTGAAGCTTTCTTT
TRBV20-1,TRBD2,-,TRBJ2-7,CSRSLLAGGYEQYF,TGCAGTAGAAGCCTGCTAGCGGGAGGGTACGAGCAGTACTTC
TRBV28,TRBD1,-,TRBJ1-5,CASRLGTGVNQPQHF,TGTGCCAGCAGGTTGGGGACAGGGGTTAATCAGCCCCAGCATTTT
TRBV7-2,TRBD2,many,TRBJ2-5,CASSRPGTRQETQYF,TGTGCCAGCAGCCGTCCCGGGACTAGACAAGAGACCCAGTACTTC
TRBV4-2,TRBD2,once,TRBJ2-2,CASSWTSGGAPGELFF,TGTGCCAGCAGCTGGACTAGCGGGGGGGCCCCCGGGGAGCTGTTTTTT
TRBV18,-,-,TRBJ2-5,CASSPSPGALGETQYF,TGTGCCAGCTCACCCTCTCCCGGGGCACTCGGAGAGACCCAGTACTTC
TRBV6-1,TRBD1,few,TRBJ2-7,CASSQSPLYRGDTYEQYF,TGTGCCAGCAGTCAGTCCCCCCTCTACAGGGGCGACACCTACGAGCAGTACTTC
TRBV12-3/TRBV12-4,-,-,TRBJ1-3,CASSFLQAGNTIYF,TGTGCCAGCAGTTTTCTCCAGGCTGGAAACACCATATATTTT
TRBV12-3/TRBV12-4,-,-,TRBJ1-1,CASSLQEGGTEAFF,TGTGCCAGCAGTTTACAGGAAGGGGGAACTGAAGCTTTCTTT
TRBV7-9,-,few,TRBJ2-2,CVTGELFF,TGTGTTACCGGGGAGCTGTTTTTT
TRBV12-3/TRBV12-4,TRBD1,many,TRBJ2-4,CASRKTQGDIQYF,TGTGCCAGCCGAAAAACCCAGGGGGACATTCAGTACTTC
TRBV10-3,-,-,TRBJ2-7,CAISWESSYEQYF,TGTGCCATCAGCTGGGAGTCCTCCTACGAGCAGTACTTC
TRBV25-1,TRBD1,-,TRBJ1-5,CASSGTGENQPQHF,TGTGCCAGCAGTGGTACAGGGGAAAATCAGCCCCAGCATTTT
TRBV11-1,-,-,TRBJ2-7,CASSFRGRYEQYF,TGTGCCAGCAGCTTTAGGGGCCGATACGAGCAGTACTTC
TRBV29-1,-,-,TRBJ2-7,CSVEVYSFSYEQYF,TGCAGCGTTGAAGTTTACTCCTTCTCCTACGAGCAGTACTTC
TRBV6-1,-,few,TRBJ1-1,CASSSAFGGGEAFF,TGTGCCAGCAGTAGCGCTTTTGGGGGCGGTGAAGCTTTCTTT